The sequence of this T cell receptor beta chain was determined in a study of blood T cell repertoires in COVID-19 (dated by TCRdb to 2018 to 2020). Context from the whole study: Samples from collaborators originated in the United States, Italy and Spain and spanned both the acute and convalescent phases of COVID-19. Where available, HLA class I and class II types were taken from metadata supplied by the sample provider and were not determined by assay-based typing. The sample metadata nearly always contained a de-identified subject ID, COVID-19 status, age in years and sex. The material from the prospective study consisted of cDNA or gDNA derived from T cells, B-cell-depleted T cells, or PBMCs. Samples came from the ongoing ImmuneRACE study (first 160 participants) plus 1,254 subjects from 6 global collaborators. Subjects who had been exposed to COVID-19, were actively infected with it, or had recovered from it provided the deeply sampled blood TCRbeta repertoires that made up the dataset. The repertoires were made available in a free public database intended to serve as a resource for research on the immune response to SARS-CoV-2. What the work shows at the level of the full study, not this receptor alone: The quantity of clinical and demographic metadata differed by source and by participant and was supplied without curation.

The immunoSEQ Assay, a bias-controlled multiplex PCR, was used to amplify TCRbeta CDR3 regions from genomic DNA. The original methods were these. Nucleated cell counts per sample were estimated from amplification of reference gene primers within the assay. To quantify the absolute abundance of each unique TCRbeta CDR3 rearrangement, sequence reads were collapsed and filtered. For each sample, productive Simpson clonality was calculated as the square root of Simpson's diversity index across productive rearrangements. Held by TCRdb, this immuneACCESS table contains in-frame sequences only and omits some clones. Under half of the omission traces to an unresolved V gene where checked; the cause of the rest is unknown. From that table come the V and J calls and clone size; the DNA was used to work out D and trimming. The sample yields around 390,000 clones; just under 90% were counted once. Roughly 9.4% of the sample goes to the ten largest clones.

Between the V and J ends, shortened by 3 bases and 5 bases respectively, the junction contains 13 bases. Looking up the germline V gene (reference sequence) yields CDR1 LNHNV and CDR2 YYDKDF. Measured from the cysteine to the phenylalanine, the CDR3 is 14 residues long. Just CDR3 DNA is preserved here, 42 bases in frame from base 1. In the prospective study, participants were roughly 18 to 100 years old, resided in 20 to 30 geographic areas of the United States, and were enrolled through a virtual design. To assign participants to cohorts, the prospective study relied on clinical history that participants themselves reported in a screening survey and a study questionnaire. ImmuneRACE Cohort 3 recovered participants were defined by two consecutive negative NP/OP PCR tests, healthcare professional clearance, or symptom resolution. Each participant in the prospective study had whole blood, serum and a nasopharyngeal or oropharyngeal swab collected by mobile phlebotomists. Additional blood draws and questionnaires over a roughly two-month period could optionally be provided by prospective study participants. Prospective study blood samples were shipped either frozen or at room temperature before DNA extraction.

As for this clone: Its antigen has not been determined. Nothing much larger sits one base from this clone, and base qualities are not available.

This clonotype originated in a woman in her forties or fifties who had recovered from COVID-19. The chain couples TRBV15 to TRBJ2-5; the D gene is perhaps TRBD2, on 5 matching bases. Sequenced sample: PBMCs or T cells enriched from blood (not recorded which). The CDR3 reads CATSSRVTGETQYF. The base sequence is TGTGCCACCAGCAGCAGAGTCACGGGGGAGACCCAGTACTTC.